The clone carrying this TCR beta chain has just a few counts. The data are from a study of T cells in Graves' hyperthyroidism and ophthalmopathy. As for the study in general: Before any treatment, at initial diagnosis, peripheral blood was collected.

RNA transcripts served as the template for amplifying TCR beta CDR3 regions. HTBI primers were employed in a first-round RT-PCR of the TCR CDR3. From the multiplex PCR reads, TCRdb called clonotypes with MiXCR, one entry per CDR3 protein. The sample shows hundreds of thousands of distinct CDR3 sequences, around 38% of them seen only once. Newly diagnosed hyperthyroidism patients aged 18 to 65 years had disease lasting under 2 months. Patients with uncontrolled infections, other autoimmune diseases, pregnancy or lactation were excluded. Used for diagnoses were clinical symptoms, serum thyroxine and TRAb, thyroid ultrasound and orbital computed tomography. With 6 bases removed from V and 9 bases from J, the gap between germline ends came to 15 bases. From germline, CDR1 is SNHLY and CDR2 FYNNEI. There are 13 residues in the CDR3.

Sequenced input: blood. This TCR was recovered from a man aged 18 to 35 with Graves' hyperthyroidism. The chain combines TRBV2 with TRBJ2-4; a possible D gene is TRBD2 (5 bases). The CDR3 DNA reads as TGTGCCAGCAGAGCACTAGGGTTAGGCATTCAGTACTTC. Amino acid sequence: CASRALGLGIQYF. Filled out from reference TRBV2 and TRBJ2-4, the complete variable domain reads EPEVTQTPSHQVTQMGQEVILRCVPISNHLYFYWYRQILGQKVEFLVSFYNNEISEKSEIFDDQFSVERPDGSNFTLKIRSTKLEDSAMYFCASRALGLGIQYFGAGTRLSVL.